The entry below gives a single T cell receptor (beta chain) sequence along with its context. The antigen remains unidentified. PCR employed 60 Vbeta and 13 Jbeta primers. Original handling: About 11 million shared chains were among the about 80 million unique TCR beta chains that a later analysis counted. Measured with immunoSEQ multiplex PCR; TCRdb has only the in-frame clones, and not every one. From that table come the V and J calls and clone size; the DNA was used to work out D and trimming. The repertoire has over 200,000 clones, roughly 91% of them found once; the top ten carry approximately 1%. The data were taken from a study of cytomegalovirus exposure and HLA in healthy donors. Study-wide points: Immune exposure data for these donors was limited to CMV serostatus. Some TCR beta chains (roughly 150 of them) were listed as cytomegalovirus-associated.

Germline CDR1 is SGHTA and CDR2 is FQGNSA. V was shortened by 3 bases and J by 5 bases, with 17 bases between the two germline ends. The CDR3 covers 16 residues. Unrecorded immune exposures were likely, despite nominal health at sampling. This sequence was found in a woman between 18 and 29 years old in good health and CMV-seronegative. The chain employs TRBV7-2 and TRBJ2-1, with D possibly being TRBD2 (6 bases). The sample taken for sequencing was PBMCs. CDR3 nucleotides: TGTGCCAGCAGCTTTATCTTTTGGGACTCTAACAATGAGCAGTTCTTC. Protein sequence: CASSFIFWDSNNEQFF.